The 19 T cell receptor beta chains below come from one sample, sequenced in a study of blood T cell repertoires in COVID-19. Libraries were prepared by immunoSEQ multiplex PCR; TCRdb keeps only in-frame clonotypes and omits some of them. Seen here are tens of thousands of clones, approximately 86% observed once, and the top ten hold roughly 7%. Source material: peripheral blood. The receptors come from a man aged 45-65 years with active COVID-19.

V is TRBV3-1 (or the pseudogene TRBV3-2) and J is TRBJ2-3; 8 nucleotides agree with TRBD2. With V trimmed by 1 base and J by 2 bases, 5 bases remained unmatched. The CDR3 is made up of 16 amino acids. Germline CDR1 and CDR2: LGHDT and YNNKEL (reference sequence). The CDR3 spells CASSQGIAGITDTQYF. The CDR3 DNA is TGTGCCAGCAGCCAAGGAATAGCGGGGATCACAGATACGCAGTATTTT.

This clone has just a few counts. The chain links TRBV5-1 to TRBJ2-7; D unclear. V lost 0 bases and J lost 4, with 11 bases in between. The germline V gene encodes CDR1 SGHRS and CDR2 YFSETQ. The CDR3 is made up of 14 amino acids. CDR3 region: CASSLDPVLYEQYV. CDR3 sequence (DNA): TGCGCCAGCAGCTTGGATCCGGTCTTATACGAGCAGTACGTC.

In regard to this clone: Other DNA sequences of this sample code for an identical CDR3. The V call is TRBV5-1, the J call TRBJ1-1; D gene unclear. The CDR3 has 14 residues. Germline loops: CDR1 SGHRS, CDR2 YFSETQ. The V end lost 0 bases, the J end lost 1 base, and 7 bases lay between the germline ends. The CDR3 reads CASSLGQENTEAFF. The CDR3 bases are TGCGCCAGCAGCTTGGGGCAGGAGAACACTGAAGCTTTCTTT.

The chain couples TRBV7-8 to TRBJ2-1, with 10 bases lining up with TRBD2. Looked up from germline, CDR1 is SGHVS and CDR2 is FQNEAQ. V gave up 1 base and J gave up 2 bases; unmatched junction bases: 2. The CDR3 loop spans 16 amino acids. The CDR3: CASSLGTSGTYNEQFF. The DNA of the CDR3 is TGTGCCAGCAGCTTAGGAACTAGCGGGACCTACAATGAGCAGTTCTTC.

In its sample, this clone was seen once. The chain has TRBV7-8 and TRBJ2-7; no reliable D call. Trimming took 0 bases from V and 5 from J, leaving 8 bases between them. The CDR3 is 13 residues long. Germline V lookup: CDR1 SGHVS, CDR2 FQNEAQ. The CDR3 nucleotides are TGTGCCAGCAGCTTAGCAACTATTCACGAGCAGTACTTC. Translating it yields CASSLATIHEQYF.

This clone was seen once. The chain employs TRBV7-9 and TRBJ1-4; 8 nucleotides align to TRBD1. Germline lookup yields CDR1 SEHNR and CDR2 FQNEAQ (reference sequence). Trimming at V came to 3 bases and at J to 7 bases, leaving 10 bases not matched to a gene. The CDR3 sequence is 16 residues long. The CDR3 DNA sequence: TGTGCCAGCAGCTTTAGGACCCAGGGGGCGGGTGAAAAACTGTTTTTT. This encodes CASSFRTQGAGEKLFF.

This clone was seen a few times. V usage is TRBV5-1 and J usage is TRBJ2-5; 10 bases align to TRBD1. Germline trimming cut 3 bases from V and 5 bases from J; bases unmatched to any gene: 4. Germline values: CDR1 SGHRS, CDR2 YFSETQ. The CDR3 length is 14 residues. The CDR3 nucleotides read TGCGCCAGCAGCTCGGGACAGGGGAGGGAGACCCAGTACTTC. It specifies CASSSGQGRETQYF.

The rearrangement joins TRBV4-2 to TRBJ2-1; 10 nucleotides line up with TRBD2. Per germline, CDR1 LGHNA and CDR2 YNFKEQ. The CDR3 has 15 amino acids. With V trimmed by 0 bases and J by 12 bases, 8 bases remained unmatched. This CDR3 is CASSQDPGLAEMQFF. DNA of the CDR3: TGTGCCAGCAGCCAAGATCCCGGACTAGCGGAAATGCAGTTCTTC.

The rearrangement joins TRBV24-1 to TRBJ2-5; 10 nucleotides align to TRBD1. The CDR3 contains 17 residues. V lost 4 bases, J lost 1 base, and 8 bases stayed unmatched. Germline loops: CDR1 KGHDR, CDR2 SFDVKD. The DNA of the CDR3 is TGTGCCACCAGTGACAAAAGGACAGGGGGGTTCCAAGAGACCCAGTACTTC. It yields the protein CATSDKRTGGFQETQYF.

The chain is built from TRBV30 and TRBJ1-1, with 8 bases matching TRBD1. CDR1 GTSNPN and CDR2 SVGIG come from the germline V gene (reference sequence). This CDR3 spans 15 amino acids. J was trimmed by 1 base and V by 1 base; bases with no gene match: 5. The CDR3 coding sequence is TGTGCCTGGAGTGAGGGGGACAGGAGGAACACTGAAGCTTTCTTT. Translating it yields CAWSEGDRRNTEAFF.

This rearrangement joins TRBV7-2 to TRBJ2-3; tentative D call: TRBD2 (6 bases). Germline CDR1 is SGHTA and CDR2 is FQGNSA. Trimming cost V 2 bases and J 4 bases, with 13 bases left between them. The CDR3 has 15 amino acids. CDR3 residues: CASSLRDSQADTQYF. The DNA of the CDR3 is TGTGCCAGCAGCTTACGGGACTCACAGGCAGATACGCAGTATTTT. Full variable domain (outside the CDR3, taken from reference TRBV7-2 and TRBJ2-3): GAGVSQSPSNKVTEKGKDVELRCDPISGHTALYWYRQSLGQGLEFLIYFQGNSAPDKSGLPSDRFSAERTGGSVSTLTIQRTQQEDSAVYLCASSLRDSQADTQYFGPGTRLTVL.

The V call is TRBV7-9, the J call TRBJ2-1, with D perhaps matching TRBD2 (5 bases). This CDR3 contains 11 residues. Between the trimmed V and J ends, which lost 3 bases and 8 bases, there was a span of 5 bases. Germline loops: CDR1 SEHNR, CDR2 FQNEAQ (reference sequence). This CDR3 is CASSFSDEQFF. For the CDR3, the DNA is TGTGCCAGCAGCTTTAGCGATGAGCAGTTCTTC. Full variable domain (remainder filled in from reference TRBV7-9 and TRBJ2-1): DTGVSQNPRHKITKRGQNVTFRCDPISEHNRLYWYRQTLGQGPEFLTYFQNEAQLEKSRLLSDRFSAERPKGSFSTLEIQRTEQGDSAMYLCASSFSDEQFFGPGTRLTVL.

This sequence joins TRBV2 and TRBJ1-1, with D maybe TRBD1 (5 bases). Germline V gene sequence: CDR1 SNHLY, CDR2 FYNNEI. The CDR3 has 14 residues. The V gene lost 5 bases and the J gene lost 4 bases, with 14 bases spanning the gap. DNA for the CDR3: TGTGCCAGCAGTTCGATTCGGGGGGGCACTGAAGCTTTCTTT. Translation: CASSSIRGGTEAFF. The variable domain in full, with the rest retrieved from reference TRBV2 and TRBJ1-1, is EPEVTQTPSHQVTQMGQEVILRCVPISNHLYFYWYRQILGQKVEFLVSFYNNEISEKSEIFDDQFSVERPDGSNFTLKIRSTKLEDSAMYFCASSSIRGGTEAFFGQGTRLTVV.

V gene TRBV7-8 combines with J gene TRBJ1-5; D possibly corresponds to TRBD1 (6 bases). This CDR3 contains 15 residues. Germline CDR1 is SGHVS and CDR2 is FQNEAQ. V was cut by 1 base and J by 5 bases, with 12 bases left in between. The CDR3 DNA sequence: TGTGCCAGCAGCTTAGTAGGGACATCGGATCAGCCCCAGCATTTT. It yields the protein CASSLVGTSDQPQHF.

The chain couples TRBV7-9 to TRBJ2-1; D gene uncertain. In germline, CDR1 is SEHNR, CDR2 FQNEAQ (reference sequence). V was cut by 3 bases and J by 0 bases, with 9 bases left in between. This CDR3 comprises 15 residues. The CDR3 here is CASSFDLTSYNEQFF. CDR3 DNA: TGTGCCAGCAGCTTCGACTTGACCTCCTACAATGAGCAGTTCTTC. The whole variable domain, remainder taken from reference TRBV7-9 and TRBJ2-1, is DTGVSQNPRHKITKRGQNVTFRCDPISEHNRLYWYRQTLGQGPEFLTYFQNEAQLEKSRLLSDRFSAERPKGSFSTLEIQRTEQGDSAMYLCASSFDLTSYNEQFFGPGTRLTVL.

This clone has a single count. This chain connects TRBV5-1 to TRBJ2-5, with D possibly being TRBD2 (7 bases). Trimming removed 3 bases from V and 5 bases from J, with 14 bases in between. CDR1 and CDR2 from the germline V gene are SGHRS and YFSETQ. CDR3 length: 14 residues. The CDR3 here is CASSSGGQGETQYF. CDR3 coding DNA: TGCGCCAGCAGCTCGGGGGGTCAGGGGGAGACCCAGTACTTC.

V usage is TRBV30 and J usage is TRBJ2-6, with 7 nucleotides matching TRBD2. Germline assignment: CDR1 GTSNPN and CDR2 SVGIG (reference sequence). The CDR3 is made up of 18 amino acids. Trimming cost V 1 base and J 0 bases; bases outside gene matches: 9. The CDR3 spells CAWSAGGRANSGANVLTF. CDR3 coding DNA: TGTGCCTGGAGTGCCGGGGGGAGGGCCAACTCTGGGGCCAACGTCCTGACTTTC.

The V and J genes are TRBV5-4 and TRBJ2-1; the match to TRBD1 covers 9 bases. In germline, CDR1 is SGHNT, CDR2 YYREEE (reference sequence). The V segment lost 0 bases and the J segment 5 bases; nucleotides outside the gene matches: 3. This CDR3 region has 15 residues. Here the CDR3 DNA reads TGTGCCAGCAGCTTGGCTGGGACAGGGCACAATGAGCAGTTCTTC. This encodes CASSLAGTGHNEQFF.

The V call is TRBV9, the J call TRBJ1-5; TRBD1 matches at 8 bases. This CDR3 region has 14 residues. The germline V gene encodes CDR1 SGDLS and CDR2 YYNGEE. V shed 0 bases and J 4 bases; nucleotides not matched to a gene: 0. Here the CDR3 DNA reads TGTGCCAGCAGCGTAGGACAGGGGAATCAGCCCCAGCATTTT. Amino acids: CASSVGQGNQPQHF.